This T cell receptor beta chain was documented in a study of cytomegalovirus exposure and HLA in healthy donors. Whole-study results and caveats: In vitro assays verified that a few CMV-associated chains recognized CMV antigens specifically. The tendency of first-cohort TCR clusters to co-occur in the roughly 120 validation repertoires was identified by a subsequent analysis.

Repertoires were generated with immunoSEQ multiplex PCR, while TCRdb's copy carries only in-frame clones and drops some. The data show 170,000 or so clones, more than 65% seen once. Note on this clone: Its antigen is unidentified.

The CDR3 covers 15 residues. The J segment lost 4 bases and the V segment lost 7 bases, leaving 6 bases of the junction unmatched. The germline CDR1 and CDR2 sequences are MNHEY and SMNVEV (reference sequence). V and J are TRBV27 and TRBJ2-2; 10 positions match TRBD1. Sequencing input: PBMCs. The TCR sequence derives from a woman aged 18-29 years in good health and CMV-seropositive. The chain's CDR3 is CASTGRDRGTGELFF. In nucleotides, the CDR3 is TGTGCCAGCACCGGCAGGGACAGGGGCACCGGGGAGCTGTTTTTT.